The 11 T cell receptor beta chains reported below all come from one sample, sequenced in a study of blood T cell repertoires in COVID-19. TCRdb keeps only in-frame clones here, not all; method: immunoSEQ multiplex PCR. This sample has more than 85,000 clones, with roughly 85% found just once. The specimen was peripheral blood. The source is a man older than 75 with acute or convalescent COVID-19.

This clone was found once. The chain employs TRBV6-1 and TRBJ1-1; D is uncertain. Trimming took off 3 bases at V and 5 bases at J, with 7 bases between the two ends. The CDR3 runs to 12 residues. Germline V lookup: CDR1 MNHNS, CDR2 SASEGT. The CDR3 here is CASSDARTEAFF. Written as DNA, the CDR3 is TGTGCCAGCAGTGATGCCAGAACTGAAGCTTTCTTT.

This clone was recorded once. The chain recombines TRBV18 with TRBJ2-7, with D possibly matching TRBD2 (6 bases). Trimming shortened V by 2 bases and J by 5 bases, and 13 bases separated the two germline ends. The CDR3 loop spans 14 amino acids. Germline CDR1 is KGHSH and CDR2 is LQKENI. The CDR3 DNA reads TGTGCCAGCTCACCAGAGGGGAGGAGACACGAGCAGTACTTC. This translates into CASSPEGRRHEQYF. Using reference TRBV18 and TRBJ2-7 for the parts outside the CDR3, the full variable domain is NAGVMQNPRHLVRRRGQEARLRCSPMKGHSHVYWYRQLPEEGLKFMVYLQKENIIDESGMPKERFSAEFPKEGPSILRIQQVVRGDSAAYFCASSPEGRRHEQYFGPGTRLTVT.

This CDR3 reads CASSLGGVREQTQYF. CDR3 sequence (DNA): TGTGCCAGCAGCCTGGGTGGGGTGCGGGAACAGACCCAGTACTTC. The rearrangement uses TRBV5-4 and TRBJ2-5; possibly TRBD2 for D (6 bases). Trimming took 4 bases from V and 6 from J, leaving 19 bases between them. The CDR3 has 15 residues. From germline, CDR1 is SGHNT and CDR2 YYREEE (reference sequence).

V usage is TRBV29-1 and J usage is TRBJ1-3; 8 nucleotides align to TRBD1. CDR1 SQVTM and CDR2 ANQGSEA come from the germline V gene. This CDR3 contains 13 residues. V lost 6 bases to trimming and J lost 2 bases; unmatched junction nucleotides: 3. The CDR3 DNA reads TGCAGCGTATCCAGGGGGCCTGGAAACACCATATATTTT. Translating it yields CSVSRGPGNTIYF.

V is TRBV19 and J is TRBJ2-5; 8 bases agree with TRBD2. With V trimmed by 3 bases and J by 0 bases, 3 bases remained unmatched. CDR1 is LNHDA and CDR2 is SQIVND in the germline V gene (reference sequence). The CDR3 is made up of 15 amino acids. Here the CDR3 DNA reads TGTGCCAGTAGTATCGGGGGGGTCCACCAAGAGACCCAGTACTTC. It is translated as CASSIGGVHQETQYF.

The chain employs TRBV2 and TRBJ1-1, with 9 bases matching TRBD1. V lost 5 bases to trimming and J lost 10 bases; unmatched junction nucleotides: 8. This CDR3 is built from 13 residues. The germline CDR1 and CDR2 sequences are SNHLY and FYNNEI. CDR3 sequence (DNA): TGTGCCAGCAGTTCCCGGGACAGGGTGGGAGCTTTCTTT. Translated: CASSSRDRVGAFF.

The table lists this clone with a count of one. The rearrangement joins TRBV6-2 or TRBV6-3 to TRBJ1-1, with unresolved D. Germline values: CDR1 MNHEY, CDR2 SVGEGT. There are 13 residues in the CDR3. V lost 2 bases and J lost 8, with 12 bases in between. CDR3 nucleotide sequence: TGTGCCAGCAGTTACACTCGAGGCCCGGAAGCTTTCTTT. Translated: CASSYTRGPEAFF.

DNA of the CDR3: TGTGCCAGTAGTCTCCGACTAGCTCTCGAGCAGTACTTC. It specifies CASSLRLALEQYF. The gene calls are TRBV19 and TRBJ2-7; 7 positions match TRBD2. Germline V CDR1 and CDR2: LNHDA, SQIVND (reference sequence). J was trimmed by 6 bases and V by 5 bases; bases with no gene match: 7. The CDR3 is 13 amino acids.

This clone appeared once. DNA for the CDR3: TGTGCCAGTAGTATCGACAGACTTACTAAAGGGAACACTGAAGCTTTCTTT. The encoded protein is CASSIDRLTKGNTEAFF. The V call is TRBV19, the J call TRBJ1-1; a possible D gene is TRBD1 (5 bases). Germline V lookup: CDR1 LNHDA, CDR2 SQIVND (reference sequence). The V end lost 3 bases, the J end lost 1 base, and 18 bases lay between the germline ends. This CDR3 region has 17 residues.

J is TRBJ1-1 and V is TRBV7-3, with D unresolved. Trimming took off 5 bases at V and 3 bases at J, with 10 bases between the two ends. Germline V gene sequence: CDR1 SGHTA, CDR2 FQGTGA. The CDR3 contains 13 residues. The CDR3 reads CASSPSADTEAFF. The CDR3 DNA reads as TGTGCCAGCAGCCCCAGCGCCGACACTGAAGCTTTCTTT.

This clone was counted only a few times. The chain joins TRBV9 to TRBJ2-1; maybe TRBD2 (5 bases). The ends were cut back, 4 bases at V and 3 bases at J, with 14 bases in the middle. This CDR3 contains 15 residues. Germline-derived CDR1 and CDR2 are SGDLS and YYNGEE. The DNA for the CDR3 is TGTGCCAGCAGCCCCCCTCCCGGGGACTACAATGAGCAGTTCTTC. Its protein product is CASSPPPGDYNEQFF.